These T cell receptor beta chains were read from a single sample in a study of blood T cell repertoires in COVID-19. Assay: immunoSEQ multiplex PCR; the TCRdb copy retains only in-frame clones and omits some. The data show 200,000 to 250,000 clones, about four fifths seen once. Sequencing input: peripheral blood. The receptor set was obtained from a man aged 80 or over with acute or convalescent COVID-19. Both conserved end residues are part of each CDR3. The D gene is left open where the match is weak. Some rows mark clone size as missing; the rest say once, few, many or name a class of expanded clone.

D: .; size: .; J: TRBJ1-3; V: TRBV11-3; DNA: TGTGCCAGCAGCTTAGTGAGGCGCACCTCTGGAAACACCATATATTTT; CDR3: CASSLVRRTSGNTIYF
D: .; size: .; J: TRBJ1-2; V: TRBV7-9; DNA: TGTGCCAGCAGCTTAGTGGGGCCGAATGGCTACACCTTC; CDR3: CASSLVGPNGYTF
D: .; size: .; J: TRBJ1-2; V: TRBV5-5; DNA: TGTGCCAGCAGCCCCGTCGGACTGCGTGCCTCAATAGCTAACTATGGCTACACCTTC; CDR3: CASSPVGLRASIANYGYTF
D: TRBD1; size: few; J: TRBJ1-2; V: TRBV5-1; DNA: TGCGCCAGCAGCAAACGGACAGGGGAAAGCTATGGCTACACCTTC; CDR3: CASSKRTGESYGYTF
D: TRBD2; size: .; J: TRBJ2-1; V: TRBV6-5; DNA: TGTGCCAGCAGAGGAGGGGCTAGCGGTTACAATGAGCAGTTCTTC; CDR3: CASRGGASGYNEQFF
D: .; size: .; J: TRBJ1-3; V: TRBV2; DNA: TGTGCCAGCAGTGTGCAGCGCTCTGGAAACACCATATATTTT; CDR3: CASSVQRSGNTIYF
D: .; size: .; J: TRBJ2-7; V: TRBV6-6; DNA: TGTGCCAGCAGTCCCCGGCAGGGGTTCTCCTACGAGCAGTACTTC; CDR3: CASSPRQGFSYEQYF
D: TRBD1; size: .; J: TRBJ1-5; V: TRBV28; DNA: TGTGCCAGCAAACCGGGACAGGGAGGGCAGCCCCAGCATTTT; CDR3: CASKPGQGGQPQHF
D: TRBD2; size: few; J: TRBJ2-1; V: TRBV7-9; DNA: TGTGCCAGCAGCTTAGCTGTCGGGACTAGGTCTCATGAGCAGTTCTTC; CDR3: CASSLAVGTRSHEQFF
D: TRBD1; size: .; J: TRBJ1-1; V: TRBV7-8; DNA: TGTGCCAGCAGCTACAAACCGGGACAGGGTGAAGCTTTCTTT; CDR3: CASSYKPGQGEAFF
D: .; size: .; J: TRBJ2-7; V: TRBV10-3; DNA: TGTGCCATCAGTGAAGGGCCACAGGTCCGGGCCTACGAGCAGTACTTC; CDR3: CAISEGPQVRAYEQYF
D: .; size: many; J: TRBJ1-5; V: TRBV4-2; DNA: TGTGCCAGCAGCCAAGATGTCTCACCGGGTTCGGGGCCCCAGCATTTT; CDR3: CASSQDVSPGSGPQHF
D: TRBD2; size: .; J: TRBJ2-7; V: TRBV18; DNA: TGTGCCAGCTCACCAGAGGCGGGAGAGCCCTACGAGCAGTACTTC; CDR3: CASSPEAGEPYEQYF
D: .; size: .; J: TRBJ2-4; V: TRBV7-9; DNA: TGTGCCAGCAGCCTTCAGGGGAACATTCAGTACTTC; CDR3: CASSLQGNIQYF
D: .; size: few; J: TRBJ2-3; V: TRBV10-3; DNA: TGTGCCATCAGTGACCAGGGCCGAACAGATACGCAGTATTTT; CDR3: CAISDQGRTDTQYF
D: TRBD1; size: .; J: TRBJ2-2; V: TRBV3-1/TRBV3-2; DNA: TGTGCCAGCAGCCAAGGACAGGGGGTCGGGGAGCTGTTTTTT; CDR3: CASSQGQGVGELFF
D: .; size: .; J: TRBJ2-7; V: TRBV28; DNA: TGTGCCACAACTAGATACTACGAGCAGTACTTC; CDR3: CATTRYYEQYF
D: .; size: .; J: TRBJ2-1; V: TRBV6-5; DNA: TGTGCCAGCAGCCGCCGGAGACAGTACAATGAGCAGTTCTTC; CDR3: CASSRRRQYNEQFF
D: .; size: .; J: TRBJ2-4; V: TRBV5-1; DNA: TGCGCCAGCAGCACCTCCGTACCCAGGGACATTCAGTACTTC; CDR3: CASSTSVPRDIQYF
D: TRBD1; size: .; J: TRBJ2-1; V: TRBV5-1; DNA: TGCGCCAGCAGCTTGGAGGGACAGGGGAGGATCTACAATGAGCAGTTCTTC; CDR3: CASSLEGQGRIYNEQFF
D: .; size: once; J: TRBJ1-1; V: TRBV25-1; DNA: TGTGCCAGCAGTGGGGACTCGGGGCGGACTGAAGCTTTCTTT; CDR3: CASSGDSGRTEAFF
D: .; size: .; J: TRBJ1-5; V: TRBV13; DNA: TGTGCCAGCAGCTTAGGCCTACCCTCGGGTTATGGCAATCAGCCCCAGCATTTT; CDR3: CASSLGLPSGYGNQPQHF
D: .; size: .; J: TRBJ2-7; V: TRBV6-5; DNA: TGTGCCAGCAGTTACGGCAGGGGATACGAGCAGTACTTC; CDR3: CASSYGRGYEQYF
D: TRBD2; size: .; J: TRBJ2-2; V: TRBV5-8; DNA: TGTGCCAGCGCTAGCGGGAGGGCCTACGGGGAGCTGTTTTTT; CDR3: CASASGRAYGELFF
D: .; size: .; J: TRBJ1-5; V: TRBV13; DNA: TGTGCCATTCCGACCACTAGACAGGCGGATAGCAATCAGCCCCAGCATTTT; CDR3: CAIPTTRQADSNQPQHF
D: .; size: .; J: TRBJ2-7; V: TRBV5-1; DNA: TGCGCCAGCAGCTCCGACAGGTACGAGCAGTACTTC; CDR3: CASSSDRYEQYF